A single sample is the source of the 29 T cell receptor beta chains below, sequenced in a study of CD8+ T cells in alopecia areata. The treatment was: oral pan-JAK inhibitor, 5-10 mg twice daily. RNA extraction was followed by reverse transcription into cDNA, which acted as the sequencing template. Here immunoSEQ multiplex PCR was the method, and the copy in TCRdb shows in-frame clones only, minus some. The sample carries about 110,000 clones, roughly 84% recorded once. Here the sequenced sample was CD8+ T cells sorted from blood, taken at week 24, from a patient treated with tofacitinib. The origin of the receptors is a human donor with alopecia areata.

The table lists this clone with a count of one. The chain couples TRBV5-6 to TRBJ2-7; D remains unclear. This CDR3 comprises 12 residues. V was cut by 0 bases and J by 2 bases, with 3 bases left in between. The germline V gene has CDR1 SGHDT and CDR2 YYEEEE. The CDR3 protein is CASSLVPYEQYF. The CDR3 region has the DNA TGTGCCAGCAGCTTGGTCCCCTACGAGCAGTACTTC.

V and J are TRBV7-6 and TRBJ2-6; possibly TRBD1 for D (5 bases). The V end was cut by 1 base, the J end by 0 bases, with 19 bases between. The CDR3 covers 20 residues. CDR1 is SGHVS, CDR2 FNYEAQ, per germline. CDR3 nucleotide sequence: TGTGCCAGCAGCTTAGGGGGCTCGCAGGCCTCGAACTCTGGGGCCAACGTCCTGACTTTC. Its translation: CASSLGGSQASNSGANVLTF.

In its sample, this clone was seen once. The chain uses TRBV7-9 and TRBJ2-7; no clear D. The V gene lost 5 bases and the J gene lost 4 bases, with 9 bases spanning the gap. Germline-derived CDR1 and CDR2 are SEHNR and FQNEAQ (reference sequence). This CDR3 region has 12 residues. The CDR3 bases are TGTGCCAGCAGCCCAATGGGGTACGAGCAGTACTTC. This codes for CASSPMGYEQYF.

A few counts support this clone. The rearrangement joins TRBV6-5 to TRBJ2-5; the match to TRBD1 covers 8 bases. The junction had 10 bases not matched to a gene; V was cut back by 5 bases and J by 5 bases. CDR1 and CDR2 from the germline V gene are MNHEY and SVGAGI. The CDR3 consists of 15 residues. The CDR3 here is CASSKDREGLETQYF. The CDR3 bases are TGTGCCAGCAGTAAGGACAGGGAAGGGTTGGAGACCCAGTACTTC.

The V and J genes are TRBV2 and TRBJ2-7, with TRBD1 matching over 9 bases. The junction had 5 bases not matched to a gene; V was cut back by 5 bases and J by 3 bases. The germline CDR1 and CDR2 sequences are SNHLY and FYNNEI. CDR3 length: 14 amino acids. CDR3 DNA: TGTGCCAGCAGTCCGGACAGGGGCGGCTACGAGCAGTACTTC. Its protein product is CASSPDRGGYEQYF. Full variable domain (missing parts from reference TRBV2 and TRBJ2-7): EPEVTQTPSHQVTQMGQEVILRCVPISNHLYFYWYRQILGQKVEFLVSFYNNEISEKSEIFDDQFSVERPDGSNFTLKIRSTKLEDSAMYFCASSPDRGGYEQYFGPGTRLTVT.

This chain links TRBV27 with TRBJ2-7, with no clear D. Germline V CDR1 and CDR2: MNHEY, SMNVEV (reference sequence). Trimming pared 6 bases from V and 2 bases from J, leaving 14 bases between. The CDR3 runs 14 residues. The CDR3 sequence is CASSWGSTPYEQYF. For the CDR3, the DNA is TGTGCCAGCAGCTGGGGAAGTACCCCCTACGAGCAGTACTTC.

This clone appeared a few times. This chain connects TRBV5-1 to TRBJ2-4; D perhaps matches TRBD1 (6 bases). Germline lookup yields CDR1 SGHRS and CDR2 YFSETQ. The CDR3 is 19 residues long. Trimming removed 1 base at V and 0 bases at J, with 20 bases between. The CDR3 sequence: CASSLPWTDSIEAKNIQYF. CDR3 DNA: TGCGCCAGCAGCTTGCCTTGGACAGACTCCATAGAAGCCAAAAACATTCAGTACTTC.

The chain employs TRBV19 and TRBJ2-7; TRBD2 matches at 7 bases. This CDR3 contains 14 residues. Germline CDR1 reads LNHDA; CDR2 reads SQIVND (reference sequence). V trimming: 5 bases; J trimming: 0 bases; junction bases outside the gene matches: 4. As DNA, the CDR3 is TGTGCCAGTAGTTCGGGGGGAACCTCCTACGAGCAGTACTTC. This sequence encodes CASSSGGTSYEQYF. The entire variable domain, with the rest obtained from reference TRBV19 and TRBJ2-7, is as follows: DGGITQSPKYLFRKEGQNVTLSCEQNLNHDAMYWYRQDPGQGLRLIYYSQIVNDFQKGDIAEGYSVSREKKESFPLTVTSAQKNPTAFYLCASSSGGTSYEQYFGPGTRLTVT.

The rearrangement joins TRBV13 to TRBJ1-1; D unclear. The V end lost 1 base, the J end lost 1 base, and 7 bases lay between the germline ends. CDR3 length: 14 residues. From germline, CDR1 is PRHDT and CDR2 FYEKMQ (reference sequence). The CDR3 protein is CASSLAGWNTEAFF. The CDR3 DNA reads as TGTGCCAGCAGCTTAGCGGGTTGGAACACTGAAGCTTTCTTT.

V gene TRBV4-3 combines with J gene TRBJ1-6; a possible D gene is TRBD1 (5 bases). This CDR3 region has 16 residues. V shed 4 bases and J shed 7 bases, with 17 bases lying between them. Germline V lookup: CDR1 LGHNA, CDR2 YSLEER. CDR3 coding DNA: TGCGCCAGCAGCCTTCACACCGGGGGTCCCAATTCACCCCTCCACTTT. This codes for CASSLHTGGPNSPLHF.

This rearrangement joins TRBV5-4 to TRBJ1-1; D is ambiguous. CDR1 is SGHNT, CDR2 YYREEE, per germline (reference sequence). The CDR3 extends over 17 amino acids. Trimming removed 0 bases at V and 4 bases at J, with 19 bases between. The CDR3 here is CASSLAGREDLGTEAFF. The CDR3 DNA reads TGTGCCAGCAGCTTGGCCGGACGGGAAGACTTAGGCACTGAAGCTTTCTTT.

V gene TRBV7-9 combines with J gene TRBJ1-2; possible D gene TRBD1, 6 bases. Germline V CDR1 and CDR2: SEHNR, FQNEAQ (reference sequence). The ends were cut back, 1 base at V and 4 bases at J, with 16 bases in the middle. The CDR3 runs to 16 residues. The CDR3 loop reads CASSLERGLDPYGYTF. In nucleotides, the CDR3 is TGTGCCAGCAGCTTAGAACGGGGGCTCGATCCCTATGGCTACACCTTC.

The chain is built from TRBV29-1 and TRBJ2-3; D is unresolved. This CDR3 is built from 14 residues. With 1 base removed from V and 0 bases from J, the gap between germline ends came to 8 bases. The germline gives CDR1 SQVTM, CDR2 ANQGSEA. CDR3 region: CSVEGVGSTDTQYF. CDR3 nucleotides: TGCAGCGTTGAAGGGGTTGGAAGCACAGATACGCAGTATTTT.

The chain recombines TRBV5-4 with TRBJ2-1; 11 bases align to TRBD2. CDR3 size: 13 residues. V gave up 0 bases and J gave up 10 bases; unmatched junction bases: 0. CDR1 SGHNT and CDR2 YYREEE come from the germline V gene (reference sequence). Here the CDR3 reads CASSLGLAGEQFF. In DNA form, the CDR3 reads TGTGCCAGCAGCTTGGGACTAGCGGGGGAGCAGTTCTTC.

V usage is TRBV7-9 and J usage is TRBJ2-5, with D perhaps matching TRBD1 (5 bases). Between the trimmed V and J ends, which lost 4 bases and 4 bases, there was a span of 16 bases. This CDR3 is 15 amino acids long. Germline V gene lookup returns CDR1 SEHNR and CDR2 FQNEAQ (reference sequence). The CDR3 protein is CASSYEPGKGETQYF. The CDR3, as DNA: TGTGCCAGCAGCTACGAACCAGGGAAAGGAGAGACCCAGTACTTC.

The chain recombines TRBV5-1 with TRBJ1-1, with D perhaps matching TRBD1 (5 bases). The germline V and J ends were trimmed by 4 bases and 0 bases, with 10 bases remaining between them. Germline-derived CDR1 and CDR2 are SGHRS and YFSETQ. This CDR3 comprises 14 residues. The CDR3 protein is CASSVGTMNTEAFF. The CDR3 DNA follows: TGCGCCAGCAGCGTTGGGACCATGAACACTGAAGCTTTCTTT.

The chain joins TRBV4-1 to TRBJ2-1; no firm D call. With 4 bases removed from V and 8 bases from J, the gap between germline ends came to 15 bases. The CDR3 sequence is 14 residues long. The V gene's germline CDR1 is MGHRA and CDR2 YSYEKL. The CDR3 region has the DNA TGCGCCAGCAGCCCGCTTGGTCCTGACGATGAGCAGTTCTTC. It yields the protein CASSPLGPDDEQFF.

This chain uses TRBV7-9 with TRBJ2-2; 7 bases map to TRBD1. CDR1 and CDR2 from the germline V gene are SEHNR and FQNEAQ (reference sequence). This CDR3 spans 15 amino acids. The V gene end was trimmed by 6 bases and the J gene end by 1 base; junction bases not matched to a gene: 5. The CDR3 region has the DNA TGTGCCAGCAGTACGGGACAGAGGAACACCGGGGAGCTGTTTTTT. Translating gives CASSTGQRNTGELFF. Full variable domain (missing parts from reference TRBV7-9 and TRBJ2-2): DTGVSQNPRHKITKRGQNVTFRCDPISEHNRLYWYRQTLGQGPEFLTYFQNEAQLEKSRLLSDRFSAERPKGSFSTLEIQRTEQGDSAMYLCASSTGQRNTGELFFGEGSRLTVL.

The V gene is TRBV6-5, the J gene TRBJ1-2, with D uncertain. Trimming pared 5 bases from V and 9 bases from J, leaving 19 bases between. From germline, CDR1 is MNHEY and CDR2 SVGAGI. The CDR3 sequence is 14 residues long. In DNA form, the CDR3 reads TGTGCCAGCAGTCCCAACCTCCAGATAGTGCGCTACACCTTC. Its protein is CASSPNLQIVRYTF.

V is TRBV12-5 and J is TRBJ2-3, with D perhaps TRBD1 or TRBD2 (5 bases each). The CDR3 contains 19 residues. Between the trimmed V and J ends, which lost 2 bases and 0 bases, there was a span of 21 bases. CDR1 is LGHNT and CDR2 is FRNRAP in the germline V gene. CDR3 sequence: CASGLPPGRGALSTDTQYF. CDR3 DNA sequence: TGTGCTAGTGGTTTGCCCCCGGGAAGGGGCGCCCTTAGCACAGATACGCAGTATTTT.

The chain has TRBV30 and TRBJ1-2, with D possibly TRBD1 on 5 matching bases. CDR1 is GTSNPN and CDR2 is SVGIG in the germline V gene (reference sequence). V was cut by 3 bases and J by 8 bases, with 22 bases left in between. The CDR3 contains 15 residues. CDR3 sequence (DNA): TGTGCCTGGAGCGTTGGGACCGGCGCATTGAAAGGCTACACCTTC. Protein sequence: CAWSVGTGALKGYTF.

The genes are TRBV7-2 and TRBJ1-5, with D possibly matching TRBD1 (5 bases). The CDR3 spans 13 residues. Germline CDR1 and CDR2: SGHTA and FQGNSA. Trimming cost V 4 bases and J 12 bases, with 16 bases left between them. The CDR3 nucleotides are TGTGCCAGCAGCTCCGGGGGGTCTCGACACCAGCATTTT. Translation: CASSSGGSRHQHF.

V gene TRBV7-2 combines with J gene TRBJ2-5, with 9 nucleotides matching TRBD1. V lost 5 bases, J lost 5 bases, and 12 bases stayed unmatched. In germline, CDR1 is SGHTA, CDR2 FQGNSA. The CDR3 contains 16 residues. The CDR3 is CASSVVGQGRRETQYF. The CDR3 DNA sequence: TGTGCCAGCAGCGTCGTGGGACAGGGCCGACGGGAGACCCAGTACTTC.

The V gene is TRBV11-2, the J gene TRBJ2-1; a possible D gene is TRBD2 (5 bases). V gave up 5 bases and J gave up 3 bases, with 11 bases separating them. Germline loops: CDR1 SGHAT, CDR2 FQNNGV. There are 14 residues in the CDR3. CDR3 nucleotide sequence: TGTGCCAGCAGCCAGAACGGGGACTACAATGAGCAGTTCTTC. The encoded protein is CASSQNGDYNEQFF.

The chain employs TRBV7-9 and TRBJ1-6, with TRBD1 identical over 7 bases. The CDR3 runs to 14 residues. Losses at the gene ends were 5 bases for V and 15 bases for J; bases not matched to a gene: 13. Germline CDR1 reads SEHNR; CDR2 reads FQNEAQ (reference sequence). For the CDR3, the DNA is TGTGCCAGCAGCATCTCCGGACAGGCCGGAGTCCTCCACTTT. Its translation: CASSISGQAGVLHF.

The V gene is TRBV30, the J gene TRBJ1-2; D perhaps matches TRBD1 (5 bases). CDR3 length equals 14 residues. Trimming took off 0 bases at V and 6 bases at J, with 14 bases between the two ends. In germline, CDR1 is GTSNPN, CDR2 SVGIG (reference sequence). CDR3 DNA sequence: TGTGCCTGGAGTGTAGGCATACGGGGGAATGGCTACACCTTC. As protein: CAWSVGIRGNGYTF.

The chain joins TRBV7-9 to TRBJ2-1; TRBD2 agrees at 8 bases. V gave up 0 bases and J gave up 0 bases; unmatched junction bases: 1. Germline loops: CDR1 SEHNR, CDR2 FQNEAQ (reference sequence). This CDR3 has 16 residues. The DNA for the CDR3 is TGTGCCAGCAGCTTAGCTAGCGGGGCCTCCTACAATGAGCAGTTCTTC. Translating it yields CASSLASGASYNEQFF. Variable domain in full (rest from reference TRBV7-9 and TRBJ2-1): DTGVSQNPRHKITKRGQNVTFRCDPISEHNRLYWYRQTLGQGPEFLTYFQNEAQLEKSRLLSDRFSAERPKGSFSTLEIQRTEQGDSAMYLCASSLASGASYNEQFFGPGTRLTVL.

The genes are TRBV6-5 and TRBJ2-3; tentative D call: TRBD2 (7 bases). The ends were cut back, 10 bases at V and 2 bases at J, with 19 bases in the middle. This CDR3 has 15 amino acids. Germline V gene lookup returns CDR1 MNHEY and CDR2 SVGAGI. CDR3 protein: CATFRGGGATDTQYF. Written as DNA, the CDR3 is TGTGCCACCTTCCGGGGAGGGGGGGCCACAGATACGCAGTATTTT.

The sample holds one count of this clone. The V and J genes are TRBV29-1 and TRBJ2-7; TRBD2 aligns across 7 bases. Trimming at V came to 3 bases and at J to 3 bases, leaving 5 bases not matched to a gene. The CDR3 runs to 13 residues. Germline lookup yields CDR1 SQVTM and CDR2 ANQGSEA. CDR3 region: CSVEVGGVYEQYF. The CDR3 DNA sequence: TGCAGCGTTGAGGTGGGGGGGGTCTACGAGCAGTACTTC.